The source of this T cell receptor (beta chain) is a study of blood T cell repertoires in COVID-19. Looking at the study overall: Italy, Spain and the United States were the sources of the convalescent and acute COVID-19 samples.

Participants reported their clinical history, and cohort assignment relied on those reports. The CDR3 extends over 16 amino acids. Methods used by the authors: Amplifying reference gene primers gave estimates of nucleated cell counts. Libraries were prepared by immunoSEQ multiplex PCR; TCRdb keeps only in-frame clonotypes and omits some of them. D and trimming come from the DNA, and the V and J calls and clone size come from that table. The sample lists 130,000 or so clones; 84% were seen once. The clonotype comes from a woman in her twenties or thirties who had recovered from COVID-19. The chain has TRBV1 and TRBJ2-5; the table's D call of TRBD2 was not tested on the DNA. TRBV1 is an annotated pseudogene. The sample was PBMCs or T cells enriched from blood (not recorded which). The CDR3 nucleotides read TGCACCAGCAGCCAAGATTGGGGACTAGCACAAGAGACCCAGTACTTC. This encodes CTSSQDWGLAQETQYF.